A selection of T cell receptor beta chains follows, all from one sample in a study of CD8+CD57+ T cells in acquired aplastic anemia. Each CDR3 protein is one row after TCRdb ran MiXCR on the reads. The sample contains around 120,000 distinct CDR3 sequences, about 40% of which appear only once. Material: sorted CD4+, CD8+, or CD8+CD57+ T cells (not recorded which) from PBMCs. These receptors originate from a human donor with aplastic anemia. The CDR3 runs from the conserved cysteine through the conserved F or W. D genes are given only for firm matches. Rows give clone size only sometimes, using once, few, many, or a class for an expanded clone.

>TRBJ1-1|NA|few|TRBV6-5
TGTGCCAGCAGTTACTCCAGGACAACTGAAGCTTTCTTT
CASSYSRTTEAFF
>TRBJ1-5|TRBD1|NA|TRBV25-1
TGTGCCAGCAGCGGGGACAGAAGCAATCAGCCCCAGCATTTT
CASSGDRSNQPQHF
>TRBJ2-3|TRBD2|NA|TRBV7-3
TGTGCCAGCAGCTTAGCGAGCGGGAGGGCCTTTGATACGCAGTATTTT
CASSLASGRAFDTQYF
>TRBJ1-4|NA|few|TRBV4-1
TGCGCCAGCAGCCAAGATCCAGGGCAGGGGGAAAAACTGTTTTTT
CASSQDPGQGEKLFF
>TRBJ2-3|NA|many|TRBV19
TGTGCCAGTAGATTCCCTAGCACAGATACGCAGTATTTT
CASRFPSTDTQYF
>TRBJ2-1|TRBD2|NA|TRBV28
TGTGCCAGCAGTTTACCCGGGGGGGCCAGTGAGCAGTTCTTC
CASSLPGGASEQFF
>TRBJ1-2|NA|many|TRBV9
TGTGCCAGCAGCGTATATCAGGGTGGCTACACCTTC
CASSVYQGGYTF
>TRBJ2-1|TRBD2|many|TRBV9
TGTGCCAGCAGCGCGCGGACTAGCGGGGAGAATGAGCAGTTCTTC
CASSARTSGENEQFF
>TRBJ1-1|NA|NA|TRBV24-1
TGTGCCACCAGTAACGCAATGAACACTGGAGCTTTCTTT
CATSNAMNTGAFF
>TRBJ1-2|NA|NA|TRBV10-3
TGTGCCATCAGTGAGCCAGGGACGCGCGGCTACACCTTC
CAISEPGTRGYTF
>TRBJ1-2|NA|NA|TRBV18
TGTGCCAGCTCACCGGGGTCTAACTATGGCTACACCTTC
CASSPGSNYGYTF
>TRBJ1-5|NA|few|TRBV29-1
TGCAGCGTTGCGGGGGCTGCCGATCAGCCCCAGCATTTT
CSVAGAADQPQHF
>TRBJ1-1|NA|many|TRBV3-1
TGTGCCAGCAGCCAAGCGCACAGGGTCGCTGAAGCTTTCTTT
CASSQAHRVAEAFF
>TRBJ2-1|TRBD2|few|TRBV20-1
TGCAGTGCTAGCTTTACTAGCGGGGGGGCCTTGTATAATGAGCAGTTCTTC
CSASFTSGGALYNEQFF
>TRBJ1-6|NA|many|TRBV30
TGTGCCTGGAGTAACAGGGAGATAGTATCACCCCTCCACTTT
CAWSNREIVSPLHF
>TRBJ2-3|TRBD2|few|TRBV6-1
TGTGCCAGCACCCGGGGCGGGGGGACAGATACGCAGTATTTT
CASTRGGGTDTQYF
>TRBJ2-1|TRBD2|NA|TRBV20-1
TGCAGTGCTCGGGCGGGAGATTTACACAATGAGCAGTTCTTC
CSARAGDLHNEQFF
>TRBJ2-7|NA|many|TRBV5-1
TGCGCCAGCTCCAAGCCTCTGGAAGAGCAGTACTTC
CASSKPLEEQYF
>TRBJ1-6|NA|NA|TRBV24-1
TGTGCCACCAGTGATTTGGGCCCGACAGGAGGGACGGGGTCACCCCTCCACTTT
CATSDLGPTGGTGSPLHF
>TRBJ2-7|TRBD1|NA|TRBV9
TGTGCCAGCAGCGTAGGACAGGGGTCCCTCTACGAGCAGTACTTC
CASSVGQGSLYEQYF
>TRBJ2-5|NA|many|TRBV20-1
TGCAGTGCCCAAGACAGTGGAGAGACCCAGTACTTC
CSAQDSGETQYF
>TRBJ1-5|NA|NA|TRBV18
TGTGCCAGCTCACCAGATCCGAATCAGCCCCAGCATTTT
CASSPDPNQPQHF
>TRBJ1-2|TRBD1|NA|TRBV7-8
TGTGCCAGCAGCCCTAAGACAGGGGGCGGCTATGGCTACACCTTC
CASSPKTGGGYGYTF
>TRBJ1-3|TRBD1|once|TRBV2
TGTGCCAGCGTTGAGCAGGGGGACAACACCATATATTTT
CASVEQGDNTIYF
>TRBJ1-5|NA|many|TRBV2
TGTGCCAGCAGTGCGGACAGCAATCAGCCCCAGCATTTT
CASSADSNQPQHF
>TRBJ1-2|TRBD1|few|TRBV6-1
TGTGCCAGCGGAGAACAGGGGAAGTGGAGCTACACCTTC
CASGEQGKWSYTF
>TRBJ2-7|NA|NA|TRBV10-3
TGTGCCATCAGTGGCCTGACAGGAGGGTACGAGCAGTACTTC
CAISGLTGGYEQYF
>TRBJ1-4|TRBD1|NA|TRBV2
TGTGCCAGCAGGGGCCGACAGGGGTACAATGAAAAACTGTTTTTT
CASRGRQGYNEKLFF
>TRBJ2-7|NA|many|TRBV4-2
TGTGCCAGCAGCCAAGGGGGGGACGGAAAAAAGTACTTC
CASSQGGDGKKYF
>TRBJ1-2|TRBD1|NA|TRBV24-1
TGTGCCGGCAGCTCACGGGACAGGGGCTTGGACTATGGCTACACCTTC
CAGSSRDRGLDYGYTF
>TRBJ2-7|TRBD2|NA|TRBV24-1
TGTGCCACCAGCCCGGGGGGATCTAGGGAGCAGTACTTC
CATSPGGSREQYF
>TRBJ2-5|NA|many|TRBV7-2
TGTGCCAGCAGTTCCGGGATCCAAGAGACCCAGTACTTC
CASSSGIQETQYF
>TRBJ2-1|NA|many|TRBV20-1
TGCAGTGCTAGAGATCGACTACAGACGTGGGAGCAGTTCTTC
CSARDRLQTWEQFF
>TRBJ2-1|NA|NA|TRBV10-3
TGTGCCATCAGTGATATGGGCACCCAGGTGAATGAGCAGTTCTTC
CAISDMGTQVNEQFF
>TRBJ2-1|TRBD2|NA|TRBV4-2
TGTGCCAGCAGCCAAGATGCGGGGGGGAACGGTGAGCAGTTCTTC
CASSQDAGGNGEQFF
>TRBJ1-1|NA|many|TRBV5-5
TGTGCCAGCAGCTTGGAGCCCGTTTTAAACACTGAAGCTTTCTTT
CASSLEPVLNTEAFF
>TRBJ1-4|TRBD1|NA|TRBV24-1
TGTGCCACCAGTGATGCCGGGACAGGGGGAAAACTGTTTTTT
CATSDAGTGGKLFF
>TRBJ2-1|NA|many|TRBV20-1
TGCAGTGCTAGCACAGGGAAAAATGAGCAGTTCTTC
CSASTGKNEQFF
>TRBJ2-3|NA|NA|TRBV28
TGTGCCAGCAGTTGGGACACAGATACGCAGTATTTT
CASSWDTDTQYF
>TRBJ2-7|NA|many|TRBV19
TGTGCCAGTAGTATTGGGGTTACCAGCTCCTACGAGCAGTACTTC
CASSIGVTSSYEQYF
>TRBJ2-4|NA|once|TRBV28
TGTGCCAGCAGTCCGGCCGGCTCTAACAAAAACATTCAGTACTTC
CASSPAGSNKNIQYF
>TRBJ1-5|TRBD1|NA|TRBV5-1
TGCGCCAGCAGCTTGGTACAGGGGATCTGTAGCAATCAGCCCCAGCATTTT
CASSLVQGICSNQPQHF
>TRBJ1-1|NA|many|TRBV12-3/TRBV12-4
TGTGCCAGCAGTTTCGGCGGCCTTGAGTCCTACGAAGCTTTCTTT
CASSFGGLESYEAFF
>TRBJ1-2|NA|NA|TRBV28
TGTGCCAGCAGTAGAACAGGGTTGAGCTATGGCTACACCTTC
CASSRTGLSYGYTF
>TRBJ1-1|TRBD1|many|TRBV19
TGTGCCAGTAGTCACAGGGGGCCTCACACTGAAGCTTTCTTT
CASSHRGPHTEAFF